This TCR beta chain derives from a study of blood T cell repertoires in COVID-19 (dated by TCRdb to the early 2020s). In terms of the full investigation: Samples from collaborators originated in the United States, Italy and Spain and spanned both the acute and convalescent phases of COVID-19. The dataset comprised deeply sampled blood TCRbeta repertoires from subjects exposed to, actively infected with, or recovered from COVID-19. The samples were drawn from two sources: the first 160 participants of the ongoing ImmuneRACE study, and about 1,300 subjects contributed by 6 global collaborators. A de-identified subject ID, COVID-19 status, age in years and sex were almost always included in the sample metadata. The repertoires were made available in a free public database intended to serve as a resource for research on the immune response to SARS-CoV-2. The material from the prospective study consisted of cDNA or gDNA derived from T cells, B-cell-depleted T cells, or PBMCs. HLA class I and class II types, where available, came from metadata supplied by the sample provider rather than from assay-based typing.

In its sample, this clone was seen a few times. The clone's antigen remains unknown. Per-base qualities were not stored, and no clone one base away is much larger. The research as a whole found: The amount of clinical and demographic metadata varied by source and participant and was provided uncurated.

At one collaborating source in Seattle, patients were enrolled during active infection and were followed longitudinally through the course of disease. The collaborating institutions used their own protocols to collect whole blood in K2EDTA tubes. For TCRbeta analysis, collaborator samples were shipped as frozen whole blood, as isolated PBMCs, or as DNA extracted from either sample type. V is reduced by 2 bases and J by 1 base, leaving a spacing of 18 bases between them. Based on the germline V gene, the CDR1 and CDR2 sequences are SGHRS and YFSETQ. From the cysteine through the phenylalanine, the CDR3 covers 17 amino acids. Only the CDR3 DNA stays, 51 bases, in frame from base 1. TCRbeta CDR3 regions were amplified from genomic DNA by means of the immunoSEQ Assay, a bias-controlled multiplex PCR. The authors' analysis ran thus. Within the assay, amplification of reference gene primers was used to estimate how many nucleated cells each sample contained. To quantify the absolute abundance of each unique TCRbeta CDR3 rearrangement, sequence reads were collapsed and filtered. For each sample, productive Simpson clonality was calculated by taking the square root of Simpson's diversity index across productive rearrangements. Not all clones reach the TCRdb copy of this immuneACCESS table, which keeps in-frame sequences only. Checked studies attribute under half of the gap to unresolved V genes and leave the rest unexplained. V and J calls and clone size are copied from that table; D and trimming were computed from the DNA. The sample table records over 200,000 clones; 70% to 90% of these occur just once. The ten top clones hold 11% of the sample.

The receptor was derived from a man over 45 with COVID-19, enrolled during active disease. Sequenced sample: peripheral blood. This chain is built from TRBV5-1 and TRBJ1-1; the D segment could be TRBD1, given 6 matching bases. The DNA is as follows: TGCGCCAGCAGCTTTTCATCTGTTGCGGGGGCGAACACTGAAGCTTTCTTT. It is translated as CASSFSSVAGANTEAFF.